One T cell receptor (beta chain) is described in this entry. Its target is not known. The data belong to a study of PD-1 blockade in classical Hodgkin lymphoma. Findings and caveats of the study: Patients who initiated nivolumab within 1 year of ASCT were excluded. According to reports, newly diagnosed patients had lower baseline TCR diversity than healthy donors, and relapsed/refractory patients had lower baseline TCR diversity still. Before treatment, complete responders showed about the same diversity as newly diagnosed patients. By cycle point C4D1, TCR diversity had risen significantly in CD4+ cells (but not CD8+ cells).

CDR3 length: 18 amino acids. V was clipped by 0 bases and J by 1 base, with 19 bases between them. Germline V gene data show CDR1 as SGHNT and CDR2 as YYREEE (reference sequence). Each patient relapsed following autologous stem cell transplantation, and prior brentuximab vedotin exposure differed. Assay used: immunoSEQ multiplex PCR; TCRdb lists only in-frame clones, some missing. This sample has roughly 140,000 clones, with approximately 81% found just once. The material was peripheral blood mononuclear cells (PBMCs), obtained before the second cycle of nivolumab. The chain is built from TRBV5-4 and TRBJ2-5; D is possibly TRBD1 (5 bases). This TCR was recovered from a human donor with classical Hodgkin lymphoma. The CDR3 DNA reads as TGTGCCAGCAGCTTGGGGTCATGGGGCCGACCGATCCAAGAGACCCAGTACTTC. Amino acid sequence: CASSLGSWGRPIQETQYF.